The clone carrying this T cell receptor (beta chain) has a count of ten or more. Its target is unknown. The data were taken from a study of beta chain features in type 1 diabetes. Reverse transcription of all isolated RNA meant that expressed TCRB transcripts were sequenced. Clones were sequenced by immunoSEQ multiplex PCR, and TCRdb holds only the in-frame ones, with some missing. This sample has around 140,000 clones; 10% to 15% occur once, and the top ten carry under 1.5%. Stem cell-like memory, regulatory, central memory and naive CD4+ cells were sorted via CD45RO/CCR7/CD25/CD127/CD95/CD27. Germline assignment: CDR1 MNHNY and CDR2 SVGAGI (reference sequence). With 8 bases removed from V and 2 bases from J, the gap between germline ends came to 16 bases. CDR3 size: 15 residues. Regarding the study as a whole: PCR might favor shorter templates, but any such skew would affect patients and controls equally. Researchers reported that naive, central memory and Treg TCRB repertoires appeared more similar in patients than in healthy donors. More deletions and fewer insertions at VDJ junctions were seen in type 1 diabetes patients. TCRB CDR3 length was moderately but significantly reduced in all four CD4+ subsets of Type 1 diabetes patients.

This clonotype was sampled from a man between 18 and 29 years old with type 1 diabetes. The chain employs TRBV6-6 and TRBJ2-1; maybe TRBD1 (6 bases). The material sequenced was central memory CD4+ T cells from blood. CDR3 bases: TGTGCCAGCCCCGGCCTTTACAGGGCCTACAATGAGCAGTTCTTC. Residues: CASPGLYRAYNEQFF.